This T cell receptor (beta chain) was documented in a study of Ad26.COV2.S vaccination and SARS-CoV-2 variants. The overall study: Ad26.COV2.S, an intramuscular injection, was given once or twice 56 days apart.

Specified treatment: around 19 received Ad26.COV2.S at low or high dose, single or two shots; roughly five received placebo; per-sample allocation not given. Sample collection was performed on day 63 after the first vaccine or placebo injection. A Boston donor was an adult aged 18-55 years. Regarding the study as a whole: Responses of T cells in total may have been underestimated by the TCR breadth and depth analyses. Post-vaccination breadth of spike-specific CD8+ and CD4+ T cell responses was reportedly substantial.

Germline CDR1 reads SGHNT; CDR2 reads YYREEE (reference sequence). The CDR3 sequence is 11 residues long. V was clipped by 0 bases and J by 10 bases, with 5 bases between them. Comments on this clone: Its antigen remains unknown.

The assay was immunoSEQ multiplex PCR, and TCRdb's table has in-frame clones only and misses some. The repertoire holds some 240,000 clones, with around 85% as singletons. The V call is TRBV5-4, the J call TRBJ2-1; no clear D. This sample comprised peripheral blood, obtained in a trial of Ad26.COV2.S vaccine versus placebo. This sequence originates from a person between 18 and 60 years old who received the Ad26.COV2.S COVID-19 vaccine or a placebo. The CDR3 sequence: CASSLDWEQFF. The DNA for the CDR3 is TGTGCCAGCAGCTTGGATTGGGAGCAGTTCTTC.